A selection of T cell receptor beta chains follows, all from one sample in a study of cytomegalovirus exposure and HLA in healthy donors. Libraries were prepared by immunoSEQ multiplex PCR; TCRdb keeps only in-frame clonotypes and omits some of them. Its listing shows 190,000 or so clones. The material sequenced was PBMCs. The receptors stem from a boy between 10 and 17 years old in good health and CMV-seronegative. The CDR3 runs from the conserved cysteine through the conserved F or W. A D gene is named only where the DNA matches it firmly.

J gene	D gene	V gene	CDR3 protein	CDR3 DNA
TRBJ2-7	.	TRBV4-1	CASKKLGADSYEQYF	TGCGCCAGCAAAAAATTGGGCGCAGACTCCTACGAGCAGTACTTC
TRBJ2-3	.	TRBV5-6	CASSLWGGAGRDTQYF	TGTGCCAGCAGCTTGTGGGGGGGGGCTGGTAGAGATACGCAGTATTTT
TRBJ2-7	.	TRBV7-9	CASRKDGQSYEQYF	TGTGCCAGCAGAAAAGACGGACAGTCCTACGAGCAGTACTTC
TRBJ2-7	.	TRBV4-1	CASSQVVKAHEQYF	TGCGCCAGCAGCCAAGTTGTCAAAGCCCACGAGCAGTACTTC
TRBJ2-1	TRBD2	TRBV28	CASRPGASGKNEQFF	TGTGCCAGCAGACCCGGGGCTAGCGGAAAAAATGAGCAGTTCTTC
TRBJ1-1	.	TRBV25-1	CASSDPSTRGGTEAFF	TGTGCCAGCAGTGACCCGTCTACAAGGGGTGGCACTGAAGCTTTCTTT
TRBJ2-1	.	TRBV30	CAWSVGRIEQFF	TGTGCCTGGAGTGTGGGGCGGATCGAGCAGTTCTTC
TRBJ2-2	TRBD1	TRBV30	CAWSVRDSHTGELFF	TGTGCCTGGAGTGTACGGGACAGCCACACCGGGGAGCTGTTTTTT
TRBJ2-1	TRBD1	TRBV28	CASSSLSTGGGNEQFF	TGTGCCAGCAGTTCCCTTTCGACAGGGGGTGGTAATGAGCAGTTCTTC
TRBJ1-1	.	TRBV6-6	CASGSGNTEAFF	TGTGCCAGCGGATCAGGGAACACTGAAGCTTTCTTT
TRBJ2-3	.	TRBV9	CASSVDGKSTDTQYF	TGTGCCAGCAGCGTAGACGGGAAAAGCACAGATACGCAGTATTTT
TRBJ2-5	TRBD1	TRBV4-1	CASSPTSQGTKTQYF	TGCGCCAGCAGCCCCACCTCACAGGGGACGAAGACCCAGTACTTC
TRBJ2-3	.	TRBV19	CASKAGWVTDTQYF	TGTGCCAGTAAGGCAGGGTGGGTTACAGATACGCAGTATTTT
TRBJ2-5	.	TRBV7-7	CASSLRLSQETQYF	TGTGCCAGCAGCTTAAGACTATCCCAAGAGACCCAGTACTTC
TRBJ1-1	.	TRBV10-3	CAISAWGDRVANTEAFF	TGTGCCATCAGCGCCTGGGGGGACCGGGTCGCGAACACTGAAGCTTTCTTT
TRBJ1-4	.	TRBV15	CATSGIYDSNDKLFF	TGTGCCACCAGCGGAATATACGACAGCAATGATAAACTGTTTTTT
TRBJ1-2	TRBD1	TRBV7-2	CASSTRQGGYGYTF	TGTGCCAGCAGCACTCGACAGGGGGGTTATGGCTACACCTTC
TRBJ2-2	TRBD2	TRBV4-3	CASSQALGREWGTGELFF	TGCGCCAGCAGCCAAGCCCTGGGGAGGGAATGGGGCACCGGGGAGCTGTTTTTT
TRBJ2-6	.	TRBV6-1	CASRPGSSGANVLTF	TGTGCCAGCCGCCCCGGGAGCTCTGGGGCCAACGTCCTGACTTTC
TRBJ2-1	.	TRBV6-5	CASSYPGNEQFF	TGTGCCAGCAGTTACCCAGGTAATGAGCAGTTCTTC
TRBJ2-1	TRBD2	TRBV12-5	CASGPGLAGGNEQFF	TGTGCTAGTGGTCCCGGACTAGCGGGGGGTAATGAGCAGTTCTTC
TRBJ2-3	.	TRBV6-1	CASMGGGDTQYF	TGTGCCAGCATGGGAGGGGGTGATACGCAGTATTTT
TRBJ1-2	.	TRBV11-2	CASSYPGYGYTF	TGTGCCAGCAGCTACCCCGGGTATGGCTACACCTTC
TRBJ2-7	TRBD1	TRBV4-1	CASSQDGTGAGEQYF	TGCGCCAGCAGCCAAGACGGGACAGGGGCAGGCGAGCAGTACTTC
TRBJ1-4	.	TRBV2	CARGGSPKLFF	TGTGCCAGGGGGGGATCCCCTAAACTGTTTTTT
TRBJ2-1	TRBD1	TRBV11-3	CASSPDRNYNEQFF	TGTGCCAGCAGCCCGGACAGGAACTACAATGAGCAGTTCTTC
TRBJ1-2	TRBD1	TRBV28	CASSPGDSYGYTF	TGTGCCAGCAGCCCTGGGGACAGCTATGGCTACACCTTC
TRBJ2-7	.	TRBV7-2	CASSLIRDNYEQYF	TGTGCCAGCAGCTTAATCCGGGACAACTACGAGCAGTACTTC
TRBJ1-2	.	TRBV28	CASSIQGGYTF	TGTGCCAGCAGTATACAGGGTGGCTACACCTTC